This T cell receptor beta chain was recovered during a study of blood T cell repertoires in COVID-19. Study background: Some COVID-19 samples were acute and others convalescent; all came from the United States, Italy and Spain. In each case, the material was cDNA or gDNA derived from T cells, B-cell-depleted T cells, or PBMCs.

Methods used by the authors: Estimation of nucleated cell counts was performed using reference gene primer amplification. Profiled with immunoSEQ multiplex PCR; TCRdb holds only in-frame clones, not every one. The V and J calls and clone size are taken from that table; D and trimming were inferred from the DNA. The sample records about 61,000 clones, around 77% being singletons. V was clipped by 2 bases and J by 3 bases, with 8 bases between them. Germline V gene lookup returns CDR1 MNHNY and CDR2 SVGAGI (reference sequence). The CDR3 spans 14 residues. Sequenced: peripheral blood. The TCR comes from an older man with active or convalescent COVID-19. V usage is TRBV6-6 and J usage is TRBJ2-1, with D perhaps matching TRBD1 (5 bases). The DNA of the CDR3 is TGTGCCAGCAGTTACAGGGGTGGCTACAATGAGCAGTTCTTC. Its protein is CASSYRGGYNEQFF.